This T cell receptor (beta chain) comes out of a study of vaccination effects on CD4 cells after COVID-19. Points from the study as a whole: Late in the post-vaccination period, infection-induced and vaccine-induced clones underwent marked clonal contraction.

Per the germline V gene, CDR1 is KGHDR and CDR2 is SFDVKD. CDR3 size: 16 residues. The ends were cut back, 3 bases at V and 1 base at J, with 9 bases in the middle. Profiling relied on immunoSEQ multiplex PCR, and the TCRdb table lists in-frame clones only, not all of them. The sample lists 65,000 to 75,000 clones, about 67% occurring once. Of note for this clone: Its antigen is currently unknown.

Antigen-specific CD4+ T cells were expanded with viral peptide pools in the ViraFEST assay before sequencing. With nine to eleven days of culture completed, CD4+ T cells were isolated. Participants completed two doses of the BNT162b2 or mRNA-1273 vaccine. Half-medium replacement with IL-2 medium occurred on days 3 and 7. This TCR was sampled from a human donor who received a COVID-19 vaccine. The input for sequencing was CD4+ T cells from PBMCs cultured with HCoV-229E spike peptides, taken after COVID-19 vaccination. The chain employs TRBV24-1 and TRBJ2-6, with D maybe TRBD1 (5 bases). The CDR3 protein is CATSDPQGSGANVLTF. DNA of the CDR3: TGTGCCACCAGTGATCCCCAGGGTTCTGGGGCCAACGTCCTGACTTTC.